This T cell receptor beta chain was retrieved from a study of CD8 T cells in ankylosing spondylitis. Trimming took 3 bases from V and 5 from J, leaving 13 bases between them. The CDR3 loop spans 15 amino acids. TCRdb called the 5' RACE reads again in MiXCR, with one record for every CDR3 protein. The sample lists about 150,000 distinct CDR3 sequences, approximately 32% occurring once. Sample: synovial fluid, either unsorted or a sorted T cell fraction (not recorded which). This receptor was identified in a male donor with ankylosing spondylitis. J is TRBJ2-2 and V is TRBV12-3 or TRBV12-4; the D call may be TRBD1 or TRBD2 (6 bases each). The CDR3 region is CASSFGGQRTGELFF. In DNA form, the CDR3 reads TGTGCCAGCAGTTTCGGGGGCCAGAGGACCGGGGAGCTGTTTTTT.